This passage covers 6 T cell receptor beta chains from one sample sequenced in a study of blood T cell repertoires in COVID-19. TCRdb's copy holds only in-frame clones and misses some; the assay was immunoSEQ multiplex PCR. The sample lists tens of thousands of clones, around four fifths occurring once. The sample was peripheral blood. The receptor set was obtained from a human donor in a cohort sampled during active COVID-19.

The V and J genes are TRBV28 and TRBJ2-7; 7 positions match TRBD2. The CDR3 length is 14 residues. The trim removed 5 bases at V and 2 bases at J, leaving 6 bases unmatched. CDR1 and CDR2 (germline): MDHEN, SYDVKM. Here the CDR3 reads CASSMSGEPYEQYF. CDR3 coding DNA: TGTGCCAGCAGTATGAGCGGGGAACCCTACGAGCAGTACTTC.

The V gene is TRBV4-3, the J gene TRBJ2-3; a weak D match, TRBD2 (7 bases). Germline loops: CDR1 LGHNA, CDR2 YSLEER. V lost 0 bases, J lost 1 base, and 11 bases lay in between. CDR3 size: 16 residues. This chain's CDR3 is CASSQDKGGGTDTQYF. Here the CDR3 DNA reads TGCGCCAGCAGCCAAGATAAGGGGGGGGGCACAGATACGCAGTATTTT.

V is TRBV6-5 and J is TRBJ2-5; TRBD1 agrees at 7 bases. CDR1 and CDR2 (germline): MNHEY, SVGAGI. This CDR3 is 16 amino acids long. V lost 0 bases, J lost 3 bases, and 7 bases stayed unmatched. CDR3 sequence (DNA): TGTGCCAGCAGTTACTCGCTCAGGGGGTCGGAAGAGACCCAGTACTTC. Translating gives CASSYSLRGSEETQYF.

V and J are TRBV5-4 and TRBJ1-6, with 10 bases that match TRBD1. V was pared by 2 bases and J by 4 bases, with 6 bases of the junction left unmatched. The CDR3 contains 17 residues. Germline CDR1 SGHNT, CDR2 YYREEE (reference sequence). This CDR3 reads CASSLVGDRGYNSPLHF. The CDR3 DNA reads TGTGCCAGCAGCTTAGTGGGGGACAGGGGTTATAATTCACCCCTCCACTTT.

The rearrangement links TRBV7-9 to TRBJ2-5, with 7 bases fitting TRBD1. There are 14 residues in the CDR3. Germline CDR1 and CDR2: SEHNR and FQNEAQ (reference sequence). With V trimmed by 5 bases and J by 3 bases, 6 bases remained unmatched. CDR3 DNA sequence: TGTGCCAGCAGCGCCTGGGGGACAGAAGAGACCCAGTACTTC. Protein sequence: CASSAWGTEETQYF.

The chain recombines TRBV11-1 with TRBJ2-7, with 11 bases matching TRBD2. CDR3 length equals 15 residues. Germline V gene sequence: CDR1 SGHAT, CDR2 FQDESV (reference sequence). Trimming removed 1 base from V and 4 bases from J; junction bases left unmatched: 3. The CDR3 DNA follows: TGTGCCAGCAGCTTAGTAGCGGGAGGGGTGTACGAGCAGTACTTC. This sequence encodes CASSLVAGGVYEQYF.